These 21 T cell receptor beta chains originate from one sample sequenced in a study of shared clonotypes between healthy human individuals. TCRdb keeps only in-frame clones here, not all; method: immunoSEQ multiplex PCR. The sample records some 510,000 clones, more than 65% being singletons. Sequencing was carried out using PBMCs. The source of these receptors is a woman between 40 and 55 years old in good health. Some clones in this sample may be carry-over from other donors' samples.

V and J are TRBV6-1 and TRBJ2-1; no firm D call. V lost 2 bases and J lost 7, with 18 bases in between. This CDR3 spans 16 amino acids. CDR1 and CDR2 (germline): MNHNS, SASEGT. The CDR3 nucleotides read TGTGCCAGCAGTGAACTAATCACGGACCCTCGTAATGAGCAGTTCTTC. Amino acids: CASSELITDPRNEQFF.

This clone appeared a single time. The chain uses TRBV27 and TRBJ1-3; D uncertain. Germline V gene lookup returns CDR1 MNHEY and CDR2 SMNVEV (reference sequence). The CDR3 consists of 15 residues. Trimming left V 5 bases short and J 0 bases short, with 11 bases between. CDR3 nucleotide sequence: TGTGCCAGCAGTCAGCGGGGTACCTCTGGAAACACCATATATTTT. This gives the protein CASSQRGTSGNTIYF.

V usage is TRBV5-1 and J usage is TRBJ2-1; perhaps TRBD2 as D (5 bases). Trimming pared 1 base from V and 7 bases from J, leaving 15 bases between. This CDR3 is built from 15 residues. The V gene's germline CDR1 is SGHRS and CDR2 YFSETQ. The CDR3 DNA reads as TGCGCCAGCAGCTTGTGGGAGATGGGTCTAAATGAGCAGTTCTTC. Its protein is CASSLWEMGLNEQFF.

This clone was seen ten or more times. The rearrangement joins TRBV7-8 to TRBJ2-1; D not resolved. Per germline, CDR1 SGHVS and CDR2 FQNEAQ. V was clipped by 5 bases and J by 11 bases, with 13 bases between them. The CDR3 extends over 12 amino acids. Here the CDR3 DNA reads TGTGCCAGCAGCACAGACGGGCCTAAGCAGTTCTTC. Encoded protein: CASSTDGPKQFF.

The V gene is TRBV9, the J gene TRBJ2-3; 7 bases agree with TRBD2. The germline gives CDR1 SGDLS, CDR2 YYNGEE. The CDR3 extends over 16 amino acids. V shed 3 bases and J 2 bases; nucleotides not matched to a gene: 9. The DNA of the CDR3 is TGTGCCAGCAGCGCTTTCAGCGGGACTAACACAGATACGCAGTATTTT. Protein: CASSAFSGTNTDTQYF.

The chain recombines TRBV4-1 with TRBJ1-2, with D hard to call. CDR1 and CDR2 from the germline V gene are MGHRA and YSYEKL. This CDR3 region has 14 residues. Trimming removed 2 bases at V and 4 bases at J, with 11 bases between. The CDR3 protein is CASSQLAAGYGYTF. The CDR3 nucleotides are TGCGCCAGCAGCCAACTAGCAGCCGGCTATGGCTACACCTTC.

CDR3 region: CASSPEKLADTQYF. In DNA, the CDR3 is TGCGCCAGCAGCCCGGAAAAACTAGCGGATACGCAGTATTTT. The chain carries TRBV4-1 and TRBJ2-3, with 7 bases fitting TRBD2. V dropped 4 bases and J dropped 6; count of bases not matched to a gene: 7. CDR1 and CDR2 from the germline V gene are MGHRA and YSYEKL. The CDR3 is 14 amino acids.

The V and J genes are TRBV18 and TRBJ2-5; weak D call: TRBD2 (5 bases). V was trimmed by 3 bases and J by 2 bases, leaving 10 bases between them. Per the germline V gene, CDR1 is KGHSH and CDR2 is LQKENI. This CDR3 contains 14 residues. The CDR3 DNA follows: TGTGCCAGCTCACCTTTCAGGACTCAAGAGACCCAGTACTTC. Translation gives CASSPFRTQETQYF. Full variable domain (missing parts from reference TRBV18 and TRBJ2-5): NAGVMQNPRHLVRRRGQEARLRCSPMKGHSHVYWYRQLPEEGLKFMVYLQKENIIDESGMPKERFSAEFPKEGPSILRIQQVVRGDSAAYFCASSPFRTQETQYFGPGTRLLVL.

V and J are TRBV5-6 and TRBJ1-6; 8 bases line up with TRBD1. This CDR3 region has 16 residues. Looked up from germline, CDR1 is SGHDT and CDR2 is YYEEEE. V lost 2 bases and J lost 6; bases outside the gene matches: 7. The CDR3 sequence is CASSFTGTGSNSPLHF. The CDR3 DNA follows: TGTGCCAGCAGCTTTACCGGGACAGGCAGTAATTCACCCCTCCACTTT.

The chain recombines TRBV27 with TRBJ2-7; 7 positions agree with TRBD2. CDR3 length: 16 residues. Germline assignment: CDR1 MNHEY and CDR2 SMNVEV (reference sequence). V dropped 4 bases and J dropped 0; count of bases not matched to a gene: 9. The CDR3 DNA reads TGTGCCAGCAGTTCTCCTCTTAGCGGGCCCTCCTACGAGCAGTACTTC. Its protein is CASSSPLSGPSYEQYF.

J is TRBJ2-5 and V is TRBV6-1; TRBD2 matches 9 bases. Germline lookup yields CDR1 MNHNS and CDR2 SASEGT. The J segment lost 5 bases and the V segment lost 5 bases, leaving 6 bases of the junction unmatched. CDR3 length: 14 residues. DNA for the CDR3: TGTGCCAGCAGTAATACAGGACTAGCGGAGACCCAGTACTTC. Its translation: CASSNTGLAETQYF.

The count of this clone is one. The rearrangement links TRBV11-1 to TRBJ2-7; 13 bases are a match to TRBD2. The ends lost 3 bases at V and 6 bases at J; junction bases unmatched: 5. The CDR3 spans 15 residues. CDR1 and CDR2 from the germline V gene are SGHAT and FQDESV (reference sequence). The CDR3 reads CASSFGGLAGSEQYF. The CDR3 bases are TGTGCCAGCAGCTTTGGGGGACTAGCGGGAAGCGAGCAGTACTTC.

The rearrangement uses TRBV5-1 and TRBJ2-7, with 10 bases that match TRBD2. Trimming removed 0 bases from V and 2 bases from J; junction bases left unmatched: 8. The germline gives CDR1 SGHRS, CDR2 YFSETQ. This CDR3 spans 17 amino acids. CDR3 nucleotide sequence: TGCGCCAGCAGCTTGGCCGGGACTAGCGAAATCACCTACGAGCAGTACTTC. Its protein is CASSLAGTSEITYEQYF.

The J gene is TRBJ2-3, the V gene TRBV30; tentative D call: TRBD2 (6 bases). The CDR3 is made up of 14 amino acids. Germline CDR1 reads GTSNPN; CDR2 reads SVGIG (reference sequence). Trimming left V 5 bases short and J 3 bases short, with 15 bases between. The CDR3 bases are TGTGCCTGGCGTCTGGCGGGAACGACAGATACGCAGTATTTT. This codes for CAWRLAGTTDTQYF. The whole variable domain, filled in from reference TRBV30 and TRBJ2-3, reads SQTIHQWPATLVQPVGSPLSLECTVEGTSNPNLYWYRQAAGRGLQLLFYSVGIGQISSEVPQNLSASRPQDRQFILSSKKLLLSDSGFYLCAWRLAGTTDTQYFGPGTRLTVL.

This clone has just a few counts. The V and J genes are TRBV11-2 and TRBJ1-2; a weak D match, TRBD1 (6 bases). CDR3 length: 14 amino acids. Germline CDR1 SGHAT, CDR2 FQNNGV. With 5 bases removed from V and 1 base from J, the gap between germline ends came to 11 bases. CDR3: CASSAGTNNYGYTF. As DNA, the CDR3 is TGTGCCAGCAGCGCCGGGACAAATAACTATGGCTACACCTTC.

There are a few counts of this clone. V gene TRBV15 combines with J gene TRBJ2-1; tentatively, D is TRBD2 (6 bases). The CDR3 length is 18 residues. Trimming pared 0 bases from V and 3 bases from J, leaving 18 bases between. CDR1 and CDR2 (germline): LNHNV, YYDKDF (reference sequence). This CDR3 reads CATSRELVFGTGYNEQFF. In DNA form, the CDR3 reads TGTGCCACCAGCAGAGAACTGGTTTTCGGGACTGGCTACAATGAGCAGTTCTTC.

V gene TRBV6-5 combines with J gene TRBJ1-4, with D hard to call. The CDR3 covers 13 residues. Trimming left V 5 bases short and J 7 bases short, with 11 bases between. Germline values: CDR1 MNHEY, CDR2 SVGAGI. The CDR3: CASSPPFSEKLFF. The DNA for the CDR3 is TGTGCCAGCAGTCCCCCCTTTAGTGAAAAACTGTTTTTT.

J is TRBJ2-7 and V is TRBV4-2; the D gene is possibly TRBD1 (5 bases). This CDR3 comprises 18 residues. Germline V CDR1 and CDR2: LGHNA, YNFKEQ. Trimming pared 0 bases from V and 4 bases from J, leaving 22 bases between. The CDR3: CASSQDPPRGDGGYEQYF. DNA for the CDR3: TGTGCCAGCAGCCAAGATCCCCCTAGGGGCGATGGTGGTTACGAGCAGTACTTC.

This chain uses TRBV7-2 with TRBJ2-2, with a tentative D call TRBD2 (5 bases). V gave up 5 bases and J gave up 2 bases, with 15 bases separating them. Germline CDR1 reads SGHTA; CDR2 reads FQGNSA. The length of the CDR3 is 16 residues. In DNA form, the CDR3 reads TGTGCCAGCAGCGCAAGGCCGGGGTCCAACACCGGGGAGCTGTTTTTT. Translation gives CASSARPGSNTGELFF.

The chain uses TRBV18 and TRBJ2-2; a weak D match, TRBD2 (6 bases). The CDR3 runs to 17 residues. Germline V gene lookup returns CDR1 KGHSH and CDR2 LQKENI. Trimming took off 2 bases at V and 0 bases at J, with 13 bases between the two ends. The CDR3 reads CASSPGEGRSNTGELFF. The CDR3 DNA follows: TGTGCCAGCTCACCAGGGGAAGGGAGGTCGAACACCGGGGAGCTGTTTTTT.

The genes are TRBV7-9 and TRBJ2-2, with 9 bases fitting TRBD1. Per the germline V gene, CDR1 is SEHNR and CDR2 is FQNEAQ (reference sequence). Losses at the gene ends were 5 bases for V and 12 bases for J; bases not matched to a gene: 4. CDR3 length: 12 amino acids. CDR3 nucleotides: TGTGCCAGCAGCGCGGGACAGGGAAAGCTGTTTTTT. As protein: CASSAGQGKLFF.